This T cell receptor (beta chain) was sequenced in a study of cytomegalovirus exposure and HLA in healthy donors. Study-wide points: Later genetic work tied a missense DCLRE1C variant to beta-chain V and J trimming. Cytomegalovirus-associated TCR beta chains were listed, numbering 150 to 200.

This clone has more than one count but fewer than ten. Its antigen is unknown. Trimming removed 7 bases from V and 7 bases from J; junction bases left unmatched: 11. The germline gives CDR1 SGHNT, CDR2 YENEEA. The CDR3 loop spans 14 amino acids. Donors in the study were healthy people who gave bone marrow. PCR amplification relied on 60 Vbeta primers (plus 13 Jbeta primers). Sequencing used immunoSEQ multiplex PCR; TCRdb keeps in-frame clones, though not all of them. The sample consists of around 67,000 clones, roughly 69% of them appearing once. Sequencing used PBMCs. The chain combines TRBV11-3 with TRBJ2-7; 9 bases map to TRBD2. The TCR sequence derives from a woman aged 50 to 60 in good health and CMV-seronegative. CDR3 protein: CASTLSGSHEEQYF. CDR3 in DNA: TGTGCCAGCACCCTTAGCGGGAGCCATGAGGAGCAGTACTTC.